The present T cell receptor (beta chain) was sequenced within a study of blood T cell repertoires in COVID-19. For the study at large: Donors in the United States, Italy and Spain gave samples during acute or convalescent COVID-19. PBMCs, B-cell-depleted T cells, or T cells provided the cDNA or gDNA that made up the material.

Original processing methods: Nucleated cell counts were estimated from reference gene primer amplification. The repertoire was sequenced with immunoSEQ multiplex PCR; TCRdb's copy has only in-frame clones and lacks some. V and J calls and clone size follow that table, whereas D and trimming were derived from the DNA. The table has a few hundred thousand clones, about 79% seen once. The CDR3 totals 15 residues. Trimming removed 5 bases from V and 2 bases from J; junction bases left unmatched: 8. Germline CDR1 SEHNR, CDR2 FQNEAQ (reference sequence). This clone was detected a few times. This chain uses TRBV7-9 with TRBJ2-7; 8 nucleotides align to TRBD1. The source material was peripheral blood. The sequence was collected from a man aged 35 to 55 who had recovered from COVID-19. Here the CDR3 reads CASSARQGMAYEQYF. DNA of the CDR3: TGTGCCAGCAGCGCCCGACAGGGGATGGCCTACGAGCAGTACTTC.